The 14 T cell receptor beta chains below were found in one sample sequenced in a study of T cells expressing NK-cell markers. TCRdb re-called the 5' RACE reads; one entry per CDR3 protein, DNA not given. The repertoire shows about 450,000 distinct CDR3 sequences; the top ten hold 7.3%. Input material: blood T cells: a sorted CD56 or NKG2C T cell subset, CD4+ or CD8+ T cells, or bulk PBMC T cells (not recorded which). These receptor sequences come from a woman between 18 and 75 years old in good health.

V is TRBV29-1 and J is TRBJ2-2. The CDR3 is made up of 13 amino acids. Per germline, CDR1 SQVTM and CDR2 ANQGSEA. CDR3 residues: CSAITVYTGELFF.

This chain uses TRBV20-1 with TRBJ1-5. Germline V lookup: CDR1 DFQATT, CDR2 SNEGSKA (reference sequence). The CDR3 has 14 amino acids. The CDR3 reads CSAFDSVSNQPQHF.

The V gene is TRBV6-5, the J gene TRBJ2-3; TCRdb outputs TRBD2, but without DNA this stays unchecked. CDR1 is MNHEY, CDR2 SVGAGI, per germline. This CDR3 is built from 18 residues. This chain's CDR3 is CASDPNGKGGGDTDTQYF.

The rearrangement links TRBV6-5 to TRBJ2-3; as DNA is missing, the TRBD2 call by TCRdb cannot be tested. This CDR3 contains 16 residues. CDR1 and CDR2 from the germline V gene are MNHEY and SVGAGI. Here the CDR3 reads CASSYSRDYGTDTQYF.

This sequence joins TRBV20-1 and TRBJ2-7. Germline lookup yields CDR1 DFQATT and CDR2 SNEGSKA (reference sequence). The CDR3 has 13 amino acids. This CDR3 is CSVSPGRSYEQYF.

This rearrangement joins TRBV28 to TRBJ1-2; TCRdb names TRBD1, which stays unverified in the absence of DNA. The V gene's germline CDR1 is MDHEN and CDR2 SYDVKM. The CDR3 extends over 15 amino acids. The CDR3 protein is CASSLSGTARRGYTF.

The chain uses TRBV7-9 and TRBJ1-1; TCRdb names TRBD1, which stays unverified in the absence of DNA. Germline V lookup: CDR1 SEHNR, CDR2 FQNEAQ (reference sequence). The CDR3 consists of 13 residues. The chain's CDR3 is CASRMARASEAFF.

The chain is built from TRBV12-3 or TRBV12-4 and TRBJ2-7; TCRdb outputs TRBD2, but without DNA this stays unchecked. This CDR3 has 15 residues. CDR3 in amino acids: CASSLALASAMEQYF.

The chain is built from TRBV5-5 and TRBJ1-5. The CDR3 loop spans 14 amino acids. Germline lookup yields CDR1 SGHKS and CDR2 YYEKEE (reference sequence). The CDR3 here is CASSRDQNSQPQHF.

The chain has TRBV5-1 and TRBJ2-1; TCRdb outputs TRBD1, but without DNA this stays unchecked. The CDR3 runs to 15 residues. Per germline, CDR1 SGHRS and CDR2 YFSETQ. CDR3 residues: CASGPGQGTYNEQFF.

V gene TRBV15 combines with J gene TRBJ2-2. This CDR3 spans 12 amino acids. Looked up from germline, CDR1 is LNHNV and CDR2 is YYDKDF (reference sequence). The CDR3 region is CATSRDREELFF.

The chain joins TRBV20-1 to TRBJ2-3; TCRdb picks TRBD1, but there is no DNA to check that call. The CDR3 runs 13 residues. Germline V gene data show CDR1 as DFQATT and CDR2 as SNEGSKA (reference sequence). CDR3 sequence reads: CSAVDRGPDTQYF.

The chain couples TRBV7-2 to TRBJ2-3; checking the TCRdb D call of TRBD2 is not possible without DNA. Germline V CDR1 and CDR2: SGHTA, FQGNSA. The CDR3 runs 17 residues. The CDR3 sequence: CASSRPTSGSTLDTQYF.

The rearrangement links TRBV10-3 to TRBJ2-1. Germline V gene lookup returns CDR1 ENHRY and CDR2 SYGVKD. CDR3 length equals 14 residues. CDR3 amino acids: CAISESVQYNEQFF.